This TCR beta chain was documented in a study of identical twins. This clonotype occurred a few times. Antigen: not known. Study-level findings and limits: Those out-of-frame alpha sequences shared by twins showed an excess of low generation probability. While abundant cord blood beta clonotypes carried fewer insertions, memory repertoires showed no such pattern. Possibly, invariant MAIT and iNKT cells partly confounded zero-insertion analyses.

The ends lost 5 bases at V and 0 bases at J; junction bases unmatched: 7. This CDR3 spans 16 amino acids. Germline V gene sequence: CDR1 DFQATT, CDR2 SNEGSKA (reference sequence). Through template switching, a universal primer site was introduced, and the cDNA contained unique molecular identifiers. One entry per CDR3 protein, called by TCRdb with MiXCR from the 5' RACE reads. This sample carries some 500,000 distinct CDR3 sequences, approximately 15% of them seen once, and the ten largest clones take approximately 0.98%. The same sample was also used in a study of yellow fever vaccine responses in identical twins.

The clonotype originates from a woman aged 18-35 years in good health. The rearrangement joins TRBV20-1 to TRBJ1-6; 7 bases map to TRBD1. The sample was CD4+ T cells sorted from blood. The CDR3 nucleotides are TGCAGTGCTCCACAGACAGGGAGCTCCTATAATTCACCCCTCCACTTT. Translation: CSAPQTGSSYNSPLHF.